This is a list of T cell receptor beta chains from one sample in a study of T cell clones after liver transplantation. Data came from immunoSEQ multiplex PCR; TCRdb stores just in-frame clones and leaves some out. The top ten hold approximately 15% of the sample, which has tens of thousands of clones, roughly nine tenths seen once. Sample: CD8+ T cells from blood, taken 12 months after liver transplant. These receptors were obtained from a human patient who received a liver transplant. Some T cells may be the graft donor's. CDR3s include the opening cysteine and the closing phenylalanine or tryptophan. Each record gives: D gene, clone size, V gene, J gene, CDR3 protein, CDR3 DNA. The D gene is left open where the match is weak. Some rows have no size entry. The others give once, few or many, or a class for an expanded clone.

TRBD2,-,TRBV19,TRBJ2-7,CASSILAGAYEQYF,TGTGCCAGTAGTATACTAGCGGGAGCATACGAGCAGTACTTC
TRBD2,-,TRBV6-1,TRBJ2-1,CASSWSGRADEQFF,TGTGCCAGCAGTTGGAGCGGGAGGGCCGATGAGCAGTTCTTC
TRBD1,-,TRBV2,TRBJ2-2,CASSVLQGAASGNTGELFF,TGTGCCAGCAGTGTCCTACAGGGGGCAGCGAGTGGTAACACCGGGGAGCTGTTTTTT
TRBD1,-,TRBV7-9,TRBJ1-2,CASSLGDRDRGRDGGYTF,TGTGCCAGCAGCCTGGGAGACCGGGACAGGGGGCGCGACGGTGGCTACACCTTC
TRBD1,-,TRBV7-9,TRBJ1-1,CASSLEQGAENTEAFF,TGTGCCAGCAGCTTAGAACAGGGGGCTGAGAACACTGAAGCTTTCTTT
-,-,TRBV6-6,TRBJ1-1,CASSYGYEAFF,TGTGCCAGCAGTTACGGGTATGAAGCTTTCTTT
-,once,TRBV9,TRBJ1-1,CASGTEAFF,TGTGCCAGCGGAACTGAAGCTTTCTTT
TRBD1,-,TRBV7-6,TRBJ2-6,CASSGGQESSGANVLTF,TGTGCCAGCAGCGGGGGACAGGAAAGCTCTGGGGCCAACGTCCTGACTTTC
-,medium-sized,TRBV5-1,TRBJ2-1,CASSSGGTYNEQFF,TGCGCCAGCAGCTCTGGCGGGACTTACAATGAGCAGTTCTTC
-,-,TRBV13,TRBJ1-5,CASSLRGAGRDQPQHF,TGTGCCAGCAGCTTAAGGGGAGCAGGACGCGATCAGCCCCAGCATTTT